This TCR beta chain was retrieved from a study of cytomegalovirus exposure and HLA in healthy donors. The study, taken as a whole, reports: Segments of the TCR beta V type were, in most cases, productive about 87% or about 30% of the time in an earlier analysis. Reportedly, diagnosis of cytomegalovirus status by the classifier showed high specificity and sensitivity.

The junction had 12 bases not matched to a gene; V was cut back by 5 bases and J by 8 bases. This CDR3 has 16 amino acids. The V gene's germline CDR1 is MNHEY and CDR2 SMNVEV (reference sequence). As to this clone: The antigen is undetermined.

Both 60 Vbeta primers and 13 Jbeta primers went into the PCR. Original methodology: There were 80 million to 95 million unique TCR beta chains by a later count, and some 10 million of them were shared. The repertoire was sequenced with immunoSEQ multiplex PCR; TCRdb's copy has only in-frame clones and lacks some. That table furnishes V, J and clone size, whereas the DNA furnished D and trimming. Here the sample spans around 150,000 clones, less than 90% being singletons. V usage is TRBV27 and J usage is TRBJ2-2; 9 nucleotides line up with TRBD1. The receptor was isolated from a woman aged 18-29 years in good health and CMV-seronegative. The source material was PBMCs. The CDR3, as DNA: TGTGCCAGCAGTACACCGGGACAGGGAGCGGTGGGGGAGCTGTTTTTT. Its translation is CASSTPGQGAVGELFF.